The text below deals with one TCR beta chain. Antigen: not known. These data come from a study of identical twins. CDR3 length: 18 residues. Trimming left V 0 bases short and J 0 bases short, with 17 bases between. The germline V gene has CDR1 SGDLS and CDR2 YYNGEE. Regarding the study as a whole: Models underestimated out-of-frame TCR alpha sharing in monozygotic twins. For out-of-frame beta sequences, excess twin sharing was weaker. Part of the zero-insertion signal could reflect confounding by invariant MAIT and iNKT cells.

One entry per CDR3 protein results from TCRdb running MiXCR on the 5' RACE reads. The sample shows under 1 million distinct CDR3 sequences, 9% to 15% of them seen only once. These data are also associated with another study on yellow fever vaccine responses in identical twins.

The rearrangement links TRBV9 to TRBJ2-3, with D hard to call. The source of this sequence is a woman between 18 and 30 years old in good health. The sample was PBMCs. The CDR3 DNA sequence: TGTGCCAGCAGCGTAGACGGTTTTGGGTCCTCTAGCACAGATACGCAGTATTTT. Encoded protein: CASSVDGFGSSSTDTQYF.